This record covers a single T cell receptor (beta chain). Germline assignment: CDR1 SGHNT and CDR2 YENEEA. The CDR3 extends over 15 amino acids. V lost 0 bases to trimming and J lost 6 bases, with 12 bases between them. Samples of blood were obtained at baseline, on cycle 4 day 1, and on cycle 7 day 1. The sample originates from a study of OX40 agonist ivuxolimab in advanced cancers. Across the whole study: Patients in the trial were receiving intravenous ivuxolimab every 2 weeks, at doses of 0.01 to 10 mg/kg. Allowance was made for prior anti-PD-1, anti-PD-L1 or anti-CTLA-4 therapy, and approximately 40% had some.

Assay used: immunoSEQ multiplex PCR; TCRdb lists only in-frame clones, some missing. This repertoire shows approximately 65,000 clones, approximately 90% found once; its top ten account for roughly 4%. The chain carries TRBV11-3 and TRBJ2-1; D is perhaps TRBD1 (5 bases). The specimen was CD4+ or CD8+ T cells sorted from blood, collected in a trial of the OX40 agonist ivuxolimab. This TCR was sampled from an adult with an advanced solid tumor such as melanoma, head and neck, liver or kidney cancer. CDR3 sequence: CASSLDSQGSNEQFF. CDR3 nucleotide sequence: TGTGCCAGCAGCTTAGATAGCCAGGGAAGCAATGAGCAGTTCTTC.